This T cell receptor (beta chain) was documented in a study of CD8 T cells in Susac syndrome (dated by TCRdb to about 2019). About the study as a whole: Repertoire sequencing was used to test whether CD8+ T cell activation and differentiation in Susac syndrome was antigen driven. The clonality of the CD8+ T cell repertoire was compared across 11 to 12 healthy donors, roughly 14 Susac syndrome patients and around 16 multiple sclerosis patients. Points the paper makes about the study in general: The TCR sequencing and HLA analysis was acknowledged to have included a relatively small number of individuals.

Peripheral blood CD8+ and CD4+ T cells from healthy donors, Susac syndrome patients and multiple sclerosis patients were profiled using high-throughput TCR beta sequencing. Treatment-naive patients with stable or active relapsing-remitting disease fulfilling revised McDonald criteria were used as multiple sclerosis controls. Bulk CD8+ and CD4+ T cells were purified magnetically by negative isolation, whereas CD8+ TEMRA cells were enriched by FACS. Blood was collected in EDTA tubes and processed within 24 hours, with PBMCs isolated through density gradient centrifugation. PBMCs intended for TCR sequencing were frozen in liquid nitrogen and were later thawed in a 37 degrees C water bath. Purity of sorted or isolated CD4+, CD8+ and CD8+ TEMRA cells was at least 90%. RNA was extracted with the RNeasy kit and 0.5 to 1 ug was reverse transcribed using random hexamers. The immunoSEQ multiplex PCR assay, covering 54 Vbeta and 13 Jbeta segments, was used to amplify TCR beta CDR3 regions. PCR amplification bias was corrected using a synthetic template baseline for primer optimization and computational correction. In the source study's methods: Reads were assigned to V, D and J genes according to IMGT and analyzed in immunoSEQ Analyzer, with only productive sequences retained. To calculate clonality, Shannon entropy was normalized by log2 of the number of productive unique sequences and then subtracted from one. For each patient and control, public and private clones were evaluated among the 100 most prevalent clones. Clones were defined as Susac-specific when absent from the healthy and MS cohorts, from about 970 published viral clones and from other ImmuneACCESS disease sequences. TCRdb handled the public reads itself, with Q25 trimming in fastp and clone calling in MiXCR, and kept productive beta chains. Merged by CDR3 protein, the rows form single entries marked with the most common genes and DNA. TCRdb, rather than the study authors, made the V and J calls. The sample table lists roughly 400,000 distinct CDR3 sequences, approximately 85% of them with a count of one. About 0.12% of the sample lies in the top ten.

Worth noting for this clonotype: What antigen it recognizes has not been identified. No qualities accompany the bases; no much larger clone lies one base away.

Unmatched junction bases come to 8, with V trimmed by 1 base and J by 6 bases. There are 15 amino acids in the CDR3, from cysteine to phenylalanine inclusive. Left in the record is the CDR3 DNA by itself, 45 bases read in frame from the first base. According to the germline V gene, CDR1 reads MNHNS and CDR2 reads SASEGT. The sequenced material came from CD8+ T cells from PBMCs. This clonotype was obtained from a human donor with multiple sclerosis. Here the chain combines TRBV6-1 and TRBJ1-2, with 7 bases aligning to TRBD1. The DNA is TGTGCCAGCAGTGAAGAGGGGGCGCAATCGGATGGCTACACCTTC. Translated, it gives CASSEEGAQSDGYTF.